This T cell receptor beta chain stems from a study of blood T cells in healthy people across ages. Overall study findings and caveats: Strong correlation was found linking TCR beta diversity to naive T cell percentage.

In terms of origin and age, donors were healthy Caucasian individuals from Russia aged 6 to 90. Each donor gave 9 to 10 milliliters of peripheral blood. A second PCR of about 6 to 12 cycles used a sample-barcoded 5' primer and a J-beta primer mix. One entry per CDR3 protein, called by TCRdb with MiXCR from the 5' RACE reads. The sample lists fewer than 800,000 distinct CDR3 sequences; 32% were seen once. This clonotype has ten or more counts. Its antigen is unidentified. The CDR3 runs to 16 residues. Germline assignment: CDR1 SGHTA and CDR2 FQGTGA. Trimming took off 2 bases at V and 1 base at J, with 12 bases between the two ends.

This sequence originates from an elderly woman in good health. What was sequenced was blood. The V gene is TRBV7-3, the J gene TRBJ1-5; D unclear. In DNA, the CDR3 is TGTGCCAGCAGCTTACTCCCACCTGGCAGCAATCAGCCCCAGCATTTT. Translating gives CASSLLPPGSNQPQHF.